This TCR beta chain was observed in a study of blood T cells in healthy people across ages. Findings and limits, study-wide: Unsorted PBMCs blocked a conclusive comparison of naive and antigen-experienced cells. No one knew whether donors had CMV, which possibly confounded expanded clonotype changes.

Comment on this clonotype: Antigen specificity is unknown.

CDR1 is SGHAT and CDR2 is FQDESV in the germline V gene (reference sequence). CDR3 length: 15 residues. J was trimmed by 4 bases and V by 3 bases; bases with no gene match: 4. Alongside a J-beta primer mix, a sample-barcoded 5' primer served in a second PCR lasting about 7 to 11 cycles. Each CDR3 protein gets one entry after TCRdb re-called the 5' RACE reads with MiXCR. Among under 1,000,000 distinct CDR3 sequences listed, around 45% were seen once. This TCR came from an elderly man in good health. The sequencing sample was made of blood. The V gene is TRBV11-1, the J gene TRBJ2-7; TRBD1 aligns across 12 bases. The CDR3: CASSFRGQGAYEQYF. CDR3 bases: TGTGCCAGCAGCTTCCGGGGACAGGGGGCTTACGAGCAGTACTTC.